What follows are 6 T cell receptor beta chains derived from one specimen sequenced in a study of blood T cell repertoires in COVID-19. Repertoires were generated with immunoSEQ multiplex PCR, while TCRdb's copy carries only in-frame clones and drops some. Seen here are fewer than 200,000 clones, almost 85% observed once, and the top ten hold 20% to 25%. What was sequenced was peripheral blood. The receptors originated from a woman older than 75 with acute or convalescent COVID-19.

This clone was picked up a small number of times. V usage is TRBV5-1 and J usage is TRBJ1-2; unclear D gene. The CDR3 covers 15 residues. Germline V gene lookup returns CDR1 SGHRS and CDR2 YFSETQ. V was clipped by 4 bases and J by 7 bases, with 20 bases between them. The CDR3 here is CASSPKRTAGSGYTF. The CDR3 nucleotides read TGCGCCAGCAGCCCTAAGAGGACGGCTGGGAGTGGCTACACCTTC.

The genes are TRBV6-2 or TRBV6-3 and TRBJ2-7, with TRBD2 identical over 8 bases. The germline gives CDR1 MNHEY, CDR2 SVGEGT. With V trimmed by 5 bases and J by 2 bases, 8 bases remained unmatched. The CDR3 has 15 residues. CDR3: CASSTSSGLTYEQYF. Written as DNA, the CDR3 is TGTGCCAGCAGTACATCTAGCGGGCTAACCTACGAGCAGTACTTC.

The V gene is TRBV29-1, the J gene TRBJ2-7, with 10 bases lining up with TRBD1. There are 14 residues in the CDR3. V gave up 4 bases and J gave up 3 bases; unmatched junction bases: 6. Germline values: CDR1 SQVTM, CDR2 ANQGSEA. In DNA form, the CDR3 reads TGCAGCGTTGCCACGACAGGGGGCATCTACGAGCAGTACTTC. Protein product: CSVATTGGIYEQYF.

The V call is TRBV19, the J call TRBJ2-6; TRBD2 agrees at 8 bases. V shed 7 bases and J 2 bases; nucleotides not matched to a gene: 10. This CDR3 has 17 amino acids. The germline V gene encodes CDR1 LNHDA and CDR2 SQIVND (reference sequence). This chain's CDR3 is CASKEAVAGTGANVLTF. In DNA, the CDR3 is TGTGCCAGTAAGGAGGCGGTAGCGGGAACTGGGGCCAACGTCCTGACTTTC.

The V call is TRBV18, the J call TRBJ2-3, with TRBD2 matching over 9 bases. In germline, CDR1 is KGHSH, CDR2 LQKENI. CDR3 size: 16 residues. J lost 3 bases, V lost 1 base, and 5 bases had no gene match. CDR3 sequence: CASSPRGLAGTDTQYF. CDR3 coding DNA: TGTGCCAGCTCACCACGAGGCCTAGCGGGGACAGATACGCAGTATTTT.

This chain uses TRBV7-9 with TRBJ2-5; D is unresolved. The CDR3 spans 15 residues. V lost 3 bases to trimming and J lost 0 bases, with 11 bases between them. The V gene's germline CDR1 is SEHNR and CDR2 FQNEAQ (reference sequence). The CDR3 coding sequence is TGTGCCAGCAGCTTTAAGTCTATGTACCAAGAGACCCAGTACTTC. This codes for CASSFKSMYQETQYF.